What follows are 14 T cell receptor beta chains derived from one specimen sequenced in a study of T cells in Graves' hyperthyroidism and ophthalmopathy (dated by TCRdb to between 2018 and 2021). Library creation used multiplex PCR. Sequencing took place on an Illumina HiSeq 2000. TCR beta CDR3 regions were amplified from RNA transcripts. A first-round RT-PCR of the TCR CDR3 used the HTBI primer set with the Qiagen OneStep RT-PCR kit. The public sequencing data were trimmed at Q25 with fastp and processed into clonotypes with MiXCR by TCRdb, which kept only in-frame beta chains. Entries that share a CDR3 protein sequence are merged under the most common genes and DNA. The sample data list roughly 700,000 distinct CDR3 sequences, and 12% to 15% of these were observed just once. In total, the top ten clones hold approximately 10% of the sample. The material sequenced was blood. These receptors all come from a woman aged 18-29 years with Graves' hyperthyroidism.

This clonotype was seen repeatedly, ten times or more. This chain uses TRBV11-3 with TRBJ2-1, with 7 bases that match TRBD2. With V trimmed by 6 bases and J by 9 bases, 14 bases remained unmatched. CDR1 SGHNT and CDR2 YENEEA come from the germline V gene. The CDR3 consists of 15 residues. CDR3 bases: TGTGCCAGCAGTCCAAGTTACTTAGCGGGCCCTGAGCAGTTCTTC. Protein: CASSPSYLAGPEQFF.

This clonotype was detected only a few times. This chain joins TRBV11-3 and TRBJ2-2; a weak D match, TRBD2 (7 bases). Germline CDR1 SGHNT, CDR2 YENEEA. The V and J ends lost 5 bases and 3 bases respectively, with 13 bases between them. CDR3 size: 15 residues. CDR3 sequence: CASSGGARYTGELFF. CDR3 bases: TGTGCCAGCAGCGGGGGGGCTAGGTACACCGGGGAGCTGTTTTTT.

This clonotype was seen at least ten times. The chain is built from TRBV27 and TRBJ2-1; D is possibly TRBD2 (6 bases). CDR1 and CDR2 from the germline V gene are MNHEY and SMNVEV (reference sequence). The CDR3 has 13 residues. Deletions cut 9 bases from V and 6 bases from J, with 15 bases between. CDR3 DNA sequence: TGTGCCAGTACAGGAGGAGGGCCCAATGAGCAGTTCTTC. Residues: CASTGGGPNEQFF.

This clonotype came up a few times. The genes are TRBV30 and TRBJ2-6, with TRBD1 identical over 9 bases. Germline CDR1 and CDR2: GTSNPN and SVGIG (reference sequence). V was pared by 3 bases and J by 2 bases, with 8 bases of the junction left unmatched. This CDR3 region has 17 residues. This CDR3 is CAWSKGQGTPGANVLTF. Here the CDR3 DNA reads TGTGCCTGGAGCAAAGGACAGGGGACTCCTGGGGCCAACGTCCTGACTTTC.

The DNA for the CDR3 is TGCGCCAGCAGCCAAGGCCGGGGCTTTTACGAGCAGTACTTC. Its protein is CASSQGRGFYEQYF. The chain couples TRBV4-1 to TRBJ2-7; perhaps D is TRBD1 or TRBD2 (5 bases each). V dropped 1 base and J dropped 4 bases, with 11 bases sitting between them. The germline gives CDR1 MGHRA, CDR2 YSYEKL. The CDR3 consists of 14 residues.

This clonotype was counted ten times or more. The genes are TRBV29-1 and TRBJ2-3, with 10 bases matching TRBD2. CDR1 is SQVTM, CDR2 ANQGSEA, per germline. This CDR3 has 16 amino acids. Trimming took 0 bases from V and 6 from J; bases not matched to a gene: 9. CDR3 residues: CSVEDPGLAALDTQYF. CDR3 in DNA: TGCAGCGTTGAAGATCCAGGACTAGCGGCACTCGATACGCAGTATTTT.

The chain uses TRBV5-1 and TRBJ1-2; D may be TRBD1 (6 bases). V was clipped by 9 bases and J by 2 bases, with 14 bases between them. The CDR3 totals 13 residues. Looked up from germline, CDR1 is SGHRS and CDR2 is YFSETQ. CDR3 amino acids: CATRQDLNYGYTF. CDR3 nucleotides: TGCGCCACCAGACAGGACCTAAACTATGGCTACACCTTC.

This clonotype has a count of ten or more. This chain links TRBV3-1 with TRBJ2-7; 11 bases match TRBD1. V was pared by 0 bases and J by 3 bases, with 13 bases of the junction left unmatched. This CDR3 contains 19 residues. From germline, CDR1 is LGHDT and CDR2 YNNKEL (reference sequence). CDR3 DNA sequence: TGTGCCAGCAGCCAAGAGAGGACAGGGGGCCTCAACGTCCTCTACGAGCAGTACTTC. Protein: CASSQERTGGLNVLYEQYF.

This clonotype was counted at least ten times. This chain connects TRBV7-6 to TRBJ1-5, with 8 bases lining up with TRBD1. CDR3 length: 14 residues. The germline CDR1 and CDR2 sequences are SGHVS and FNYEAQ. The V segment lost 4 bases and the J segment 9 bases; nucleotides outside the gene matches: 8. Written as DNA, the CDR3 is TGTGCCAGCAGCTCGCAGACAGGGGTTGCGCCCCAGCATTTT. Amino acids: CASSSQTGVAPQHF.

The chain combines TRBV15 with TRBJ2-2; weak D call: TRBD2 (5 bases). Trimming removed 3 bases at V and 4 bases at J, with 9 bases between. This CDR3 has 14 amino acids. The germline CDR1 and CDR2 sequences are LNHNV and YYDKDF (reference sequence). CDR3 sequence reads: CATSSEGGTGELFF. In DNA form, the CDR3 reads TGTGCCACCAGCAGTGAAGGAGGCACCGGGGAGCTGTTTTTT.

The chain links TRBV5-6 to TRBJ1-3; 8 nucleotides align to TRBD1. Germline trimming cut 4 bases from V and 7 bases from J; bases unmatched to any gene: 7. The CDR3 length is 14 residues. CDR1 and CDR2 from the germline V gene are SGHDT and YYEEEE. The CDR3 DNA is TGTGCCAGCAGCCTGGGACAGGCTGCGAACACCATATATTTT. Residues: CASSLGQAANTIYF.

In the case of this clonotype: A much larger clone is a single base away; this may be a read error. The chain joins TRBV7-2 to TRBJ2-7, with no clear D. CDR1 is SGHTA and CDR2 is FQGNSA in the germline V gene. The length of the CDR3 is 13 residues. The CDR3 sequence is CAGSLAPPYEQYF. In nucleotides, the CDR3 is TGTGCCGGCAGCTTAGCTCCCCCCTACGAGCAGTACTTC.

CDR3 amino acids: CASRGSGRKNEQYF. For the CDR3, the DNA is TGTGCCAGCAGGGGTAGCGGGAGGAAGAACGAGCAGTACTTC. The chain joins TRBV6-1 to TRBJ2-7; 10 bases fit TRBD2. Losses at the gene ends were 6 bases for V and 5 bases for J; bases not matched to a gene: 7. Germline V CDR1 and CDR2: MNHNS, SASEGT. The CDR3 sequence is 14 residues long.

This clonotype has more than one count but fewer than ten. In DNA form, the CDR3 reads TGTGCCTGGATGATCGGGGGTCTCATCCCGTTGGCGGGAGAGCAGTTCTTC. This codes for CAWMIGGLIPLAGEQFF. This chain links TRBV30 with TRBJ2-1; perhaps TRBD2 as D (6 bases). The germline V and J ends were trimmed by 4 bases and 10 bases, with 29 bases remaining between them. The CDR3 sequence is 17 residues long. CDR1 GTSNPN and CDR2 SVGIG come from the germline V gene (reference sequence).